A selection of T cell receptor beta chains follows, all from one sample in a study of human T cells and chemical hapten exposure. MiXCR, applied by TCRdb to the RACE reads, yields one record per CDR3 protein. The data contain under 45,000 distinct CDR3 sequences, 9% to 12% of them seen just once; the ten biggest clones take up 25% to 30%. Specimen: whole blood, collected in connection with sensitization to the hapten diphenylcyclopropenone (DPC). The source of these receptors is a man in his fifties or sixties with alopecia areata. Some clones in this sample may be carry-over from other donors' samples. CDR3s include the opening cysteine and the closing phenylalanine or tryptophan. The D gene is left open where the match is weak. Clone sizes are given selectively: once, few, many, or a class where the clone is expanded.

J: TRBJ2-3; length: 15; V: TRBV5-1; size: few; D: -; CDR3: CASSLNQGGTDTQYF
J: TRBJ2-7; length: 12; V: TRBV20-1; size: -; D: -; CDR3: CSPRCRGYEQYF
J: TRBJ2-7; length: 14; V: TRBV7-9; size: -; D: -; CDR3: CASSLSAQTYEQYF
J: TRBJ2-7; length: 16; V: TRBV4-1; size: -; D: -; CDR3: CASSQENPQGQYEQYF
J: TRBJ2-2; length: 12; V: TRBV10-1; size: -; D: -; CDR3: CASSFSGGELFF
J: TRBJ2-3; length: 16; V: TRBV29-1; size: -; D: TRBD2; CDR3: CSVESRTSGITDTQYF
J: TRBJ2-3; length: 14; V: TRBV18; size: few; D: -; CDR3: CASSPSSGTDTQYF
J: TRBJ1-1; length: 12; V: TRBV20-1; size: many; D: -; CDR3: CSARTEWTEAFF
J: TRBJ2-7; length: 16; V: TRBV11-3; size: medium-sized; D: TRBD1; CDR3: CASSPGQGAGIYEQYF
J: TRBJ1-2; length: 12; V: TRBV4-2; size: many; D: -; CDR3: CASSWGTAGYTF
J: TRBJ2-7; length: 15; V: TRBV19; size: many; D: TRBD2; CDR3: CASSAGGTTSYEQYF
J: TRBJ2-5; length: 11; V: TRBV29-1; size: few; D: -; CDR3: CSVPAGETQYF
J: TRBJ1-5; length: 13; V: TRBV5-1; size: many; D: -; CDR3: CASSFDSNQPQHF
J: TRBJ1-2; length: 13; V: TRBV10-2; size: many; D: TRBD1; CDR3: CASSEQGNYGYTF
J: TRBJ2-7; length: 16; V: TRBV3-1; size: few; D: -; CDR3: CASSQEGGYSSYEQYF
J: TRBJ2-3; length: 12; V: TRBV3-1; size: many; D: -; CDR3: CASSAITDTQYF
J: TRBJ2-2; length: 17; V: TRBV7-7; size: -; D: TRBD2; CDR3: CTSSLRGAGGNTGELFF
J: TRBJ1-1; length: 14; V: TRBV29-1; size: many; D: TRBD1; CDR3: CSVAGQGLTAEAFF